This T cell receptor beta chain was found in a study of human T cells and chemical hapten exposure. Study as a whole: Reading of the patch tests, which applied 0.01% DPC to the upper back, occurred at 6 days.

As originally analysed: Sample TCR totals centred on a median of about 100,000, ranging roughly 20,000 to 750,000. TCRdb re-called the RACE reads through MiXCR, storing one row per CDR3 protein. In this record, the V and J calls reflect TCRdb's handling and not the investigators' own analysis. The sample shows about 49,000 distinct CDR3 sequences, 9% to 9.5% of them seen only once. The table lists this clonotype with a few counts. V was cut by 6 bases and J by 8 bases, with 13 bases left in between. CDR3 length equals 12 residues. The germline V gene encodes CDR1 LGHDT and CDR2 YNNKEL (reference sequence). The time point here: patch test 1, 2 weeks after DPC sensitization. As to treatment: therapeutic diphenylcyclopropenone sensitization with weekly scalp DPC. Blood draws preceded each patch test application. Those who donated were patients with alopecia, 18 to 70 years of age, and suitable for DPC.

The chain employs TRBV3-1 and TRBJ1-1, with D uncertain. The receptor's source is a woman between 45 and 60 years old with alopecia areata. Some clones in this sample may be carry-over from other donors' samples. This specimen was whole blood, taken in connection with sensitization to the hapten diphenylcyclopropenone (DPC). CDR3: CASSLQLGEAFF. CDR3 coding DNA: TGTGCCAGCAGTCTGCAGCTAGGGGAAGCTTTCTTT.